This note documents a single T cell receptor (beta chain) sequence. What antigen it recognizes has not been identified. Base qualities are missing; no much larger clone stands one base away. The data were taken from a study of blood T cell repertoires in COVID-19 (dated by TCRdb to the early 2020s). For context, the study as a whole: Samples covering the acute and convalescent phases of COVID-19 were provided by collaborators in the United States, Italy and Spain. Where available, HLA class I and class II types were obtained from metadata supplied by the sample provider rather than from assay-based typing. The repertoires were released in a freely available public database intended as a resource for research on the immune response to SARS-CoV-2. The prospective study material was composed of cDNA or gDNA derived from T cells, B-cell-depleted T cells, or PBMCs. The samples were drawn from two sources: the first 160 participants of the ongoing ImmuneRACE study, and over 950 subjects contributed by 6 global collaborators. A de-identified subject ID, COVID-19 status, age in years and sex were almost always included in the sample metadata. The dataset comprised deeply sampled blood TCRbeta repertoires from subjects exposed to, actively infected with, or recovered from COVID-19.

Broad study findings and their caveats: The amount of clinical and demographic metadata varied by source and participant and was provided uncurated.

TCRbeta CDR3 regions were amplified from genomic DNA by means of the immunoSEQ Assay, a bias-controlled multiplex PCR. Per the original workflow: The number of nucleated cells in each sample was estimated from the amplification of reference gene primers within the assay. To quantify the absolute abundance of each unique TCRbeta CDR3 rearrangement, sequence reads were collapsed and filtered. For each sample, productive Simpson clonality was calculated as the square root of Simpson's diversity index across productive rearrangements. As stored in TCRdb, this immuneACCESS dataset retains in-frame rearrangements with V and J assigned. A fraction of the clones does not appear; measured against another copy, unresolved V genes explain less than half of the discrepancy, and the remainder lacks a known reason. V and J calls and clone size are given by that table; D and trimming were obtained from the DNA. Counted in this sample were about 110,000 clones; roughly four fifths of them appeared once. Approximately 7.9% of the sample goes to the ten largest clones.

Collaborating institutions collected whole blood in K2EDTA tubes following their own protocols. For TCRbeta analysis, collaborators shipped samples as frozen whole blood, isolated PBMCs, or DNA extracted from either of those sample types. Sequencing input: peripheral blood. This TCR was sampled from a man between 70 and 80 years old with acute or convalescent COVID-19.

The sequence in DNA is TGCGCCAGCAGGTTCACAGGGGGAGGCTACACCTTC. It is translated as CASRFTGGGYTF. The chain is made from TRBV4-1 and TRBJ1-2, with 8 bases in between that match TRBD1. CDR1 and CDR2 are read off the germline V gene as MGHRA and YSYEKL. There are 12 amino acids in the CDR3, from cysteine to phenylalanine inclusive. Kept here is only the CDR3 DNA, which spans 36 bases and is read in frame from base 1. V ends up 6 bases short and J 8 bases short, with an unmatched junction base count of 5.